This T cell receptor (beta chain) was observed in a study of cytomegalovirus exposure and HLA in healthy donors. This clone was detected a few times. Libraries were prepared by immunoSEQ multiplex PCR; TCRdb keeps only in-frame clonotypes and omits some of them. The table shows about 250,000 clones, with less than 90% occurring only once. V was trimmed by 4 bases and J by 8 bases, leaving 14 bases between them. The CDR3 is made up of 12 amino acids. From germline, CDR1 is SQVTM and CDR2 ANQGSEA. The clonotype originates from a man between 18 and 29 years old in good health and CMV-seropositive. Sequencing was done on a sample of PBMCs. The V gene is TRBV29-1, the J gene TRBJ1-2; D gene unclear. Here the CDR3 reads CSVVRAIRGYTF. CDR3 bases: TGCAGCGTTGTGCGGGCGATAAGGGGCTACACCTTC.